A selection of T cell receptor beta chains follows, all from one sample in a study of T cell responses to AZD1222 COVID-19 vaccine. Sequenced by immunoSEQ multiplex PCR; TCRdb stores in-frame clones only, minus some. The sample contains fewer than 20,000 clones, roughly 90% of which appear only once. The material was peripheral blood, obtained 28 days after the second AZD1222 dose. The receptors come from an adult who received the AZD1222 COVID-19 vaccine. CDR3s include the opening cysteine and the closing phenylalanine or tryptophan. The D gene is left open where the match is weak. Some rows have no size entry. The others give once, few or many, or a class for an expanded clone.

CASSFGGSEKLFF,TGTGCCAGCAGCTTTGGGGGTTCTGAAAAACTGTTTTTT,TRBV7-2,TRBJ1-4,NA,13,NA
CASSALTGQNEKLFF,TGTGCCAGCAGCGCGCTGACAGGGCAGAATGAAAAACTGTTTTTT,TRBV9,TRBJ1-4,TRBD1,15,NA
CASSLAIAGKSPLHF,TGTGCCAGCAGCTTAGCGATTGCAGGGAAATCACCCCTCCACTTT,TRBV7-2,TRBJ1-6,NA,15,NA
CASSLAERNEQFF,TGTGCCAGCAGCTTAGCTGAACGCAATGAGCAGTTCTTC,TRBV7-2,TRBJ2-1,NA,13,once
CASSPNYEQYF,TGTGCCAGCAGCCCGAACTACGAGCAGTACTTC,TRBV7-8,TRBJ2-7,NA,11,few
CASTQSGGGNTIYF,TGTGCCAGCACCCAATCGGGGGGTGGAAACACCATATATTTT,TRBV7-9,TRBJ1-3,NA,14,NA
CASSQENGSNQPQHF,TGTGCCAGCAGCCAAGAGAACGGTAGCAATCAGCCCCAGCATTTT,TRBV3-1/TRBV3-2,TRBJ1-5,NA,15,NA
CASSPRGSGSYEQYF,TGTGCCAGCAGCCCCCGGGGTAGCGGGAGCTACGAGCAGTACTTC,TRBV3-1/TRBV3-2,TRBJ2-7,TRBD2,15,NA
CASSSSVGGLKDSPLHF,TGTGCCAGCAGCTCCTCTGTAGGGGGCCTAAAGGATTCACCCCTCCACTTT,TRBV27,TRBJ1-6,TRBD1,17,NA
CASSIGGGAYQPQHF,TGTGCCAGTAGTATAGGGGGGGGAGCTTATCAGCCCCAGCATTTT,TRBV19,TRBJ1-5,NA,15,few
CASLGRANTGELFF,TGTGCCTCCCTTGGGCGCGCGAACACCGGGGAGCTGTTTTTT,TRBV12-2,TRBJ2-2,NA,14,NA
CASSAGSGVTDTQYF,TGTGCCAGCAGCGCAGGGAGCGGAGTCACAGATACGCAGTATTTT,TRBV7-2,TRBJ2-3,NA,15,NA
CASSLGQDSNQPQHF,TGTGCCAGCAGCTTAGGACAGGATAGCAATCAGCCCCAGCATTTT,TRBV7-8,TRBJ1-5,NA,15,NA
CASSTASGGETQYF,TGTGCCAGCAGCACGGCTAGCGGGGGGGAGACCCAGTACTTC,TRBV5-4,TRBJ2-5,TRBD2,14,NA
CASSAGTQETQYF,TGTGCCAGCAGCGCCGGGACCCAAGAGACCCAGTACTTC,TRBV11-1,TRBJ2-5,NA,13,NA
CASSRGTLGETQYF,TGTGCCAGCAGCCGCGGGACCTTGGGGGAGACCCAGTACTTC,TRBV7-3,TRBJ2-5,NA,14,NA
CASSFGRAGVDTQYF,TGTGCCAGCAGTTTTGGACGAGCGGGAGTAGATACGCAGTATTTT,TRBV6-2/TRBV6-3,TRBJ2-3,TRBD2,15,NA
CASSEGGQQNTGELFF,TGTGCCAGCAGTGAGGGAGGACAGCAGAACACCGGGGAGCTGTTTTTT,TRBV25-1,TRBJ2-2,NA,16,NA
CASSAGQGAYGYTF,TGTGCCAGCAGCGCTGGACAGGGAGCCTATGGCTACACCTTC,TRBV28,TRBJ1-2,TRBD1,14,NA
CASSLVSGASNEKLFF,TGCGCCAGCAGCTTGGTTTCGGGGGCTTCCAATGAAAAACTGTTTTTT,TRBV5-1,TRBJ1-4,NA,16,NA
CASSLEPSGGDTQYF,TGTGCCAGCAGCTTAGAACCTAGCGGGGGGGATACGCAGTATTTT,TRBV7-2,TRBJ2-3,TRBD2,15,NA
CASSQSNTGELFF,TGTGCCAGCAGCCAATCGAACACCGGGGAGCTGTTTTTT,TRBV3-1/TRBV3-2,TRBJ2-2,NA,13,NA
CSVGGLTNTGELFF,TGCAGCGTTGGGGGACTAACGAACACCGGGGAGCTGTTTTTT,TRBV29-1,TRBJ2-2,TRBD2,14,NA
CASSLDPGSNEQYF,TGTGCCAGCAGCTTGGATCCAGGTTCGAACGAGCAGTACTTC,TRBV5-4,TRBJ2-7,NA,14,NA
CASSISSSGANVLTF,TGTGCCAGTAGTATCTCGAGCTCTGGGGCCAACGTCCTGACTTTC,TRBV19,TRBJ2-6,NA,15,NA
CASSPEAPTGRDEKLFF,TGTGCCAGCAGCCCCGAGGCGCCGACAGGGCGGGATGAAAAACTGTTTTTT,TRBV7-4,TRBJ1-4,TRBD1,17,NA
CASSKQGTNEKLFF,TGTGCCAGCAGTAAACAGGGAACTAATGAAAAACTGTTTTTT,TRBV6-5,TRBJ1-4,NA,14,NA
CASSLRGHTDYEQYF,TGCGCCAGCAGCTTGAGAGGGCACACGGACTACGAGCAGTACTTC,TRBV5-1,TRBJ2-7,NA,15,NA
CASSRLGGNTGELFF,TGTGCCAGCAGCCGCCTTGGGGGAAACACCGGGGAGCTGTTTTTT,TRBV11-2,TRBJ2-2,NA,15,once
CASSATGGRNQPQHF,TGCGCCAGCAGTGCGACAGGGGGCAGAAATCAGCCCCAGCATTTT,TRBV5-1,TRBJ1-5,TRBD1,15,NA
CASSQSMGTDSLLYGYTF,TGCGCCAGCAGTCAATCTATGGGTACGGACAGCTTACTTTATGGCTACACCTTC,TRBV23-1,TRBJ1-2,NA,18,NA
CADPSRKTQYF,TGTGCCGACCCGAGTCGGAAGACCCAGTACTTC,TRBV21-1,TRBJ2-5,NA,11,NA
CASRPGTPSTDTQYF,TGTGCCAGCAGACCAGGGACCCCTAGCACAGATACGCAGTATTTT,TRBV7-9,TRBJ2-3,NA,15,NA
CASSQILAGQETQYF,TGCGCCAGCAGCCAGATCCTAGCGGGGCAAGAGACCCAGTACTTC,TRBV5-1,TRBJ2-5,TRBD2,15,once
CASSLAGTSGNEQFF,TGTGCCAGCAGCTTAGCCGGGACTAGCGGGAATGAGCAGTTCTTC,TRBV3-1/TRBV3-2,TRBJ2-1,TRBD2,15,NA
CASSQNTEAFF,TGTGCCAGCAGCCAAAACACTGAAGCTTTCTTT,TRBV14,TRBJ1-1,NA,11,NA
CARSFQGEKLFF,TGTGCCAGAAGCTTCCAGGGTGAAAAACTGTTTTTT,TRBV5-3,TRBJ1-4,NA,12,large
CASSESATGGWEKLFF,TGTGCCAGCAGTGAATCGGCAACAGGGGGCTGGGAAAAACTGTTTTTT,TRBV6-1,TRBJ1-4,TRBD1,16,NA
CSVGNREGEQYF,TGCAGCGTTGGAAACAGGGAGGGCGAGCAGTACTTC,TRBV29-1,TRBJ2-7,NA,12,NA
CASSFGTGGSNEKLFF,TGCGCCAGCAGCTTCGGGACGGGAGGGTCTAATGAAAAACTGTTTTTT,TRBV5-1,TRBJ1-4,NA,16,NA
CASSSGGAQPQHF,TGTGCCAGCAGTTCGGGCGGGGCTCAGCCCCAGCATTTT,TRBV27,TRBJ1-5,NA,13,NA
CASGLTYNSPLHF,TGTGCCAGCGGACTGACCTATAATTCACCCCTCCACTTT,TRBV12-3/TRBV12-4,TRBJ1-6,NA,13,once
CASRRRRDTEAFF,TGCGCCAGCAGAAGGAGGCGCGACACTGAAGCTTTCTTT,TRBV5-1,TRBJ1-1,NA,13,NA
CASGNYGYTF,TGTGCCAGCGGTAACTATGGCTACACCTTC,TRBV28,TRBJ1-2,NA,10,few
CASSEDRGTGELFF,TGTGCCAGCAGTGAGGACAGAGGAACCGGGGAGCTGTTTTTT,TRBV6-1,TRBJ2-2,NA,14,NA
CASSLGGRSSGNTIYF,TGTGCCAGCAGCTTGGGTGGACGGAGCTCAGGAAACACCATATATTTT,TRBV5-4,TRBJ1-3,NA,16,once
CASSLGEANYGYTF,TGTGCCAGCAGCTTAGGGGAGGCAAACTATGGCTACACCTTC,TRBV7-9,TRBJ1-2,NA,14,once